This T cell receptor beta chain came from a study of T cell repertoires in cytomegalovirus infection (dated by TCRdb to the late 2010s). Regarding the complete study: Because public TCR beta signatures pointed to carriage of CMV infection together with the matching HLA type, the HLA type of each donor mattered for the analysis.

With regard to this clonotype: The clone's antigen remains unknown. Base qualities were left out, and no much larger clone turns up one base away.

The reads were generated on an Illumina HiSeq 1500. TCRdb took the public reads, trimmed them with fastp at Q25, ran MiXCR for clone calling and kept in-frame beta chains. Each entry is one CDR3 protein sequence, shown with its most common DNA and genes. Recorded for this sample are around 530,000 distinct CDR3 sequences; more than 20% of them occurred a single time. Of the sample, about 13% is held by the ten largest clones. Overall study results and their limits: In both this cohort and an independent roughly 400-donor cohort, the cumulative frequency of public TCR beta family members distinguished carriers of CMV infection plus the relevant HLA type. The ex vivo response was dominated by HLA-C-restricted CMV-specific TCR beta clonotypes, and the single most frequent clonotype in two of eight donors was supplied by these HLA-C-restricted clonotypes.

The germline ends are 13 bases apart after V is trimmed by 3 bases and J by 1 base. The CDR3 runs 16 residues from the cysteine to the phenylalanine. Just CDR3 DNA is preserved here, 48 bases in frame from base 1. The germline V gene provides CDR1 MGHDK and CDR2 SYGVNS. The rearrangement combines TRBV25-1 with TRBJ2-1; TRBD1 is possibly the D segment (6 matching bases). Sample: PBMCs. The TCR sequence derives from a human donor in good health (CMV status not recorded). Some clones in this sample may be carry-over from other donors' samples. The nucleotides are TGTGCCAGCAGTGACGAACAGGGTAGGTCCTACAATGAGCAGTTCTTC. Translated, this is CASSDEQGRSYNEQFF.